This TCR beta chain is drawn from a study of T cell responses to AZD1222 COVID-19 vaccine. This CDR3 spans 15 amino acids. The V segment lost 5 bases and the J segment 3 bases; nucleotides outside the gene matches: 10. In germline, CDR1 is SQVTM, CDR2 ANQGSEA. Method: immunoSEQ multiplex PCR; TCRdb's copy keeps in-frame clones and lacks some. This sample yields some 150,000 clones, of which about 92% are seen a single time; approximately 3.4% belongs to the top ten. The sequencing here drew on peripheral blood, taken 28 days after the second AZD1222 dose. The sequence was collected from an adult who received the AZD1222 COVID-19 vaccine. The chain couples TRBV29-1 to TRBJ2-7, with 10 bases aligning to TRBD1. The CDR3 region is CSVKHPGQGFYEQYF. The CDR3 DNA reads TGCAGCGTTAAACACCCGGGACAGGGGTTCTACGAGCAGTACTTC.